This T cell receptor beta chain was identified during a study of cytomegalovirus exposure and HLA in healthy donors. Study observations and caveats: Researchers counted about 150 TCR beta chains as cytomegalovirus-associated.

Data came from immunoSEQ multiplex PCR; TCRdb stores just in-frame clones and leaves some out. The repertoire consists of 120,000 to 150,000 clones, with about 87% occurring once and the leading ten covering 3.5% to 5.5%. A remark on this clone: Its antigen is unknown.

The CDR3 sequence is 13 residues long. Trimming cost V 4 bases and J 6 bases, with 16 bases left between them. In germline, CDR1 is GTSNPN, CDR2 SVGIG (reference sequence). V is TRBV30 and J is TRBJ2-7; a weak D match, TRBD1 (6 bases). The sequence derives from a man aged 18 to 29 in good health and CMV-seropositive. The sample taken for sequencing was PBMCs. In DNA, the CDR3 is TGTGCCTGGATTAGGGGGTCGATACTCGAGCAGTACTTC. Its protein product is CAWIRGSILEQYF.